The source of this T cell receptor beta chain is a study of graft-versus-host responses after intestinal transplantation. Study-wide results and limits: Association was observed between peak circulating GvH clone levels and early post-transplant HvG declines.

The assay was immunoSEQ multiplex PCR, and TCRdb's table has in-frame clones only and misses some. The sample consists of 20,000 to 25,000 clones, 85% to 95% of them appearing once. This CDR3 region has 12 residues. Germline lookup yields CDR1 SGHRS and CDR2 YFSETQ. Details on this clone: What it binds is unknown. An end of the junction does not agree with germline; a read error may underlie this.

This sequence joins TRBV5-1 and TRBJ2-7; 7 bases align to TRBD2. The clonotype originates from a human patient who received an intestinal transplant, so some T cells may come from the graft donor. Specimen: PBMCs, collected about 260 days after intestinal transplant. Here the CDR3 reads CASSWGRDEQHF. CDR3 DNA: TGCGCCAGCAGCTGGGGGAGGGACGAGCAGCACTTC. The whole variable domain, filled in from reference TRBV5-1 and TRBJ2-7, reads KAGVTQTPRYLIKTRGQQVTLSCSPISGHRSVSWYQQTPGQGLQFLFEYFSETQRNKGNFPGRFSGRQFSNSRSEMNVSTLELGDSALYLCASSWGRDEQHFGPGTRLTVT.